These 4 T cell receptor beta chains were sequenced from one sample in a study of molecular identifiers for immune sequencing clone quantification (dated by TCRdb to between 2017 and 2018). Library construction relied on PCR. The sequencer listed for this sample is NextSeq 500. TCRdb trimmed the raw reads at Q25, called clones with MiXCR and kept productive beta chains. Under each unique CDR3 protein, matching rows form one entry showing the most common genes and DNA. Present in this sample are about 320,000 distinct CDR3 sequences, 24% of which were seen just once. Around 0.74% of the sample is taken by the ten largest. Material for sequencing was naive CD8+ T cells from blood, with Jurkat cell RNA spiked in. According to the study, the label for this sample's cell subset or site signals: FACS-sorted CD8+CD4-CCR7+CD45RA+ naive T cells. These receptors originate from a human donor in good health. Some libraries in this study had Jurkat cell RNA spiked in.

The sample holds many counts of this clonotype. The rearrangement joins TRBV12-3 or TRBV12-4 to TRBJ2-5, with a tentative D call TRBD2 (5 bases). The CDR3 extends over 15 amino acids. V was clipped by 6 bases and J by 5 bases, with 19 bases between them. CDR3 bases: TGTGCCAGCAGCCTACCAACCATGAGGGAGGAGACCCAGTACTTC. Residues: CASSLPTMREETQYF.

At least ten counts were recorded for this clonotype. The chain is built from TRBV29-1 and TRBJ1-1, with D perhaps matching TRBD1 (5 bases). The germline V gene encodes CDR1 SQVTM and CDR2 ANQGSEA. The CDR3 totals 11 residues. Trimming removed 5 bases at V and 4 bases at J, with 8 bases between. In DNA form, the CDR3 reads TGCAGCGTTCCTGGGGGCACTGAAGCTTTCTTT. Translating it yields CSVPGGTEAFF.

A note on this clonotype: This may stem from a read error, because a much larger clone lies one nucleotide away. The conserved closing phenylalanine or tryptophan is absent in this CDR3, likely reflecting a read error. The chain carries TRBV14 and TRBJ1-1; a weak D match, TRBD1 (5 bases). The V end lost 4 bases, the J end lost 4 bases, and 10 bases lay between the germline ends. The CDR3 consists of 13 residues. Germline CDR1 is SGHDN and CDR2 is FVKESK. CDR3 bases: TGTGCCAGCAGCCCCTGGGACGTCACTGAAGCTTTCCTT. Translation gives CASSPWDVTEAFL.

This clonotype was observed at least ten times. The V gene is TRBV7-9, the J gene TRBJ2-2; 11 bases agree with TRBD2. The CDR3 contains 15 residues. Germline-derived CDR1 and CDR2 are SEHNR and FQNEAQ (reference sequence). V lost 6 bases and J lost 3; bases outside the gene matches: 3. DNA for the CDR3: TGTGCCAGCAGTCCTAGCGGGAGGTACACCGGGGAGCTGTTTTTT. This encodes CASSPSGRYTGELFF.